Listed below are T cell receptor beta chains from one sample, sequenced in a study of blood T cell repertoires in COVID-19. Data came from immunoSEQ multiplex PCR; TCRdb stores just in-frame clones and leaves some out. The sample has 320,000 or so clones; 85% are singletons. Sample: PBMCs or T cells enriched from blood (not recorded which). The receptors were sampled from a woman in her 30s who had been exposed to COVID-19. Each CDR3 is given with its conserved first and last residue. A D gene is named only where the DNA matches it firmly. The size entry is marked missing in some rows and otherwise reads once, few, many or a size class.

abundance	v_gene	j_gene	d_gene	CDR3aa	CDR3nt
-	TRBV7-9	TRBJ2-1	-	CASSYRTAYNEQFF	TGTGCCAGCAGCTACCGGACAGCTTACAATGAGCAGTTCTTC
-	TRBV7-3	TRBJ2-7	-	CASSPGGSLGEQYF	TGTGCCAGCAGCCCGGGGGGCAGTTTGGGCGAGCAGTACTTC
-	TRBV7-3	TRBJ1-1	TRBD1	CASSRQGLNTEAFF	TGTGCCAGCAGCCGACAGGGTTTGAACACTGAAGCTTTCTTT
-	TRBV4-3	TRBJ2-5	-	CASSQEDSWGETQYF	TGCGCCAGCAGCCAAGAGGACAGTTGGGGGGAGACCCAGTACTTC
-	TRBV18	TRBJ1-2	TRBD1	CASSPRDSQNYGYTF	TGTGCCAGCTCACCTCGGGACAGCCAGAACTATGGCTACACCTTC
-	TRBV28	TRBJ1-5	TRBD1	CASSLGQGAQPQHF	TGTGCCAGCAGTTTAGGGCAGGGGGCACAGCCCCAGCATTTT
-	TRBV27	TRBJ1-1	-	CASSSRTVHEAFF	TGTGCCAGCAGTTCGCGGACAGTCCACGAAGCTTTCTTT
once	TRBV19	TRBJ1-2	TRBD1	CATLTGGTYGYTF	TGTGCCACATTGACAGGGGGCACCTATGGCTACACCTTC
few	TRBV6-1	TRBJ2-3	-	CASTSTGSTDTQYF	TGTGCCAGCACCTCGACAGGCAGCACAGATACGCAGTATTTT
few	TRBV6-6	TRBJ1-6	TRBD1	CASSLSRGGQGLYNSPLHF	TGTGCCAGCAGTCTTAGTCGGGGCGGACAGGGTCTATATAATTCACCCCTCCACTTT
once	TRBV7-9	TRBJ2-7	-	CASSEFVTGLHEQYF	TGTGCCAGCAGCGAATTTGTAACAGGGTTGCACGAGCAGTACTTC
-	TRBV2	TRBJ2-3	TRBD2	CASSGQGLVGDTQYF	TGTGCCAGCAGTGGTCAGGGACTAGTCGGAGATACGCAGTATTTT
-	TRBV5-1	TRBJ1-2	TRBD1	CASSPGTGFGNYGYTF	TGCGCCAGCAGTCCCGGGACAGGGTTTGGTAACTATGGCTACACCTTC
-	TRBV7-3	TRBJ2-1	TRBD2	CASSLSVIPTSGDSEQFF	TGTGCCAGCAGCTTAAGTGTCATTCCTACTAGCGGGGATAGTGAGCAGTTCTTC
-	TRBV30	TRBJ1-6	TRBD1	CALTGVASPLHF	TGTGCCTTGACAGGGGTGGCATCACCCCTCCACTTT
-	TRBV6-5	TRBJ1-1	TRBD1	CASSLGQPNTEAFF	TGTGCCAGCAGCCTGGGACAGCCCAACACTGAAGCTTTCTTT
-	TRBV13	TRBJ2-7	TRBD2	CASRLGGDEQYF	TGTGCCAGCAGGCTCGGGGGGGACGAGCAGTACTTC
few	TRBV6-2/TRBV6-3	TRBJ2-1	-	CASSYSPGGPDGQFF	TGTGCCAGCAGTTACTCTCCCGGGGGGCCAGATGGGCAGTTCTTC
-	TRBV3-1/TRBV3-2	TRBJ2-2	TRBD2	CASSQVGGLAGALNTGELFF	TGTGCCAGCAGCCAAGTGGGGGGCCTAGCGGGGGCGCTAAACACCGGGGAGCTGTTTTTT
-	TRBV3-1/TRBV3-2	TRBJ1-6	-	CASSQFYGGDSPLHF	TGTGCCAGCAGCCAGTTCTACGGAGGGGATTCACCCCTCCACTTT
-	TRBV11-3	TRBJ2-7	TRBD1	CASSPTGGGEQYF	TGTGCCAGCAGCCCGACAGGGGGCGGCGAGCAGTACTTC
-	TRBV30	TRBJ2-1	TRBD2	CAWSIAGGYNEQFF	TGTGCCTGGAGTATAGCGGGGGGCTACAATGAGCAGTTCTTC
-	TRBV28	TRBJ2-7	-	CASSPSRTGEQYF	TGTGCCAGCAGTCCCAGCCGGACGGGGGAGCAGTACTTC
-	TRBV15	TRBJ1-3	TRBD1	CATSRERSATGFGNTIYF	TGTGCCACCAGCAGAGAACGCAGTGCGACAGGGTTTGGAAACACCATATATTTT
-	TRBV19	TRBJ2-1	TRBD1	CASSVPGQGSYNEQFF	TGTGCCAGTAGTGTTCCGGGACAGGGGTCCTACAATGAGCAGTTCTTC
-	TRBV28	TRBJ1-1	-	CASSSGTKRPEAFF	TGTGCCAGCAGTTCCGGGACAAAGAGGCCTGAAGCTTTCTTT
-	TRBV9	TRBJ1-4	-	CASSLRAGGSNEKLFF	TGTGCCAGCAGCCTCCGTGCTGGAGGGTCTAATGAAAAACTGTTTTTT
-	TRBV6-5	TRBJ2-5	TRBD1	CASARDRSQETQYF	TGTGCCAGCGCCAGGGACAGGTCACAAGAGACCCAGTACTTC
few	TRBV28	TRBJ1-1	TRBD1	CAGRGARTEAFF	TGTGCCGGCAGGGGGGCAAGGACTGAAGCTTTCTTT
-	TRBV7-3	TRBJ1-2	-	CASSLTPGGDGYTF	TGTGCCAGCAGCTTAACCCCCGGGGGGGACGGCTACACCTTC
once	TRBV7-3	TRBJ1-1	-	CASSPSGGDEAFF	TGTGCCAGCAGCCCCTCGGGGGGAGATGAAGCTTTCTTT
-	TRBV27	TRBJ1-2	-	CASSLRSRVNSYYSSGYTF	TGTGCCAGCAGTTTACGGAGCAGGGTGAACTCCTACTACTCCTCCGGCTACACCTTC
-	TRBV29-1	TRBJ1-1	-	CSVDLTQGGLNTEAFF	TGCAGCGTTGATTTAACACAAGGAGGCCTTAACACTGAAGCTTTCTTT
-	TRBV7-6	TRBJ2-7	-	CASSLSSSYEQYF	TGTGCCAGCAGCTTATCGAGCTCCTACGAGCAGTACTTC
-	TRBV14	TRBJ2-1	TRBD2	CASSQAGGAGGYNEQFF	TGTGCCAGCAGCCAAGCCGGCGGGGCGGGGGGTTACAATGAGCAGTTCTTC
-	TRBV2	TRBJ1-2	-	CASNGRAYGYTF	TGTGCCAGCAATGGGCGGGCCTATGGCTACACCTTC
-	TRBV7-6	TRBJ1-4	-	CASSLVRSEKLFF	TGTGCCAGCAGCTTAGTTAGAAGCGAAAAACTGTTTTTT
-	TRBV11-2	TRBJ2-4	-	CASSLSGRPNNQYF	TGTGCCAGCAGCTTAAGCGGCAGACCTAATAATCAGTACTTC
-	TRBV6-5	TRBJ1-6	-	CASRRASPLHF	TGTGCCAGCAGGAGGGCCTCACCCCTCCACTTT
-	TRBV7-6	TRBJ2-7	-	CASSLGRPRDTSLRGYEQYF	TGTGCCAGCAGCTTAGGGCGCCCCCGGGACACGTCTTTAAGGGGCTACGAGCAGTACTTC
-	TRBV6-5	TRBJ1-1	TRBD1	CASRPPGGPLEAFF	TGTGCCAGCAGGCCCCCAGGGGGACCACTTGAAGCTTTCTTT
-	TRBV10-3	TRBJ1-5	-	CAIGADNQPQHF	TGTGCCATCGGTGCAGACAATCAGCCCCAGCATTTT
-	TRBV30	TRBJ1-2	-	CALNRVTNYGYTF	TGTGCCTTAAACAGGGTAACCAACTATGGCTACACCTTC
-	TRBV7-8	TRBJ1-5	-	CASTGRGNQPQHF	TGTGCCAGCACTGGCAGGGGCAATCAGCCCCAGCATTTT
-	TRBV7-9	TRBJ1-4	TRBD1	CASSDQGQGVDEKLFF	TGTGCCAGCAGCGACCAGGGACAGGGGGTGGATGAAAAACTGTTTTTT
-	TRBV27	TRBJ2-1	TRBD2	CASSLTSGPYNEQFF	TGTGCCAGCAGTTTGACTAGCGGACCCTACAATGAGCAGTTCTTC
-	TRBV5-5	TRBJ2-3	-	CASSYGGGHSTDTQYF	TGTGCCAGCAGCTACGGTGGCGGTCATAGCACAGATACGCAGTATTTT
-	TRBV30	TRBJ1-3	TRBD1	CAWSVKGADTIYF	TGTGCCTGGAGTGTTAAGGGGGCGGACACCATATATTTT
-	TRBV6-5	TRBJ2-2	-	CASSYRGGELFF	TGTGCCAGCAGTTACCGGGGCGGGGAGCTGTTTTTT
-	TRBV7-7	TRBJ2-5	-	CATSPGRGETQYF	TGTGCTACCTCGCCTGGAAGGGGAGAGACCCAGTACTTC
-	TRBV7-9	TRBJ1-3	TRBD1	CASRGQGFGNTIYF	TGTGCCAGCAGAGGACAGGGTTTTGGAAACACCATATATTTT
once	TRBV28	TRBJ1-5	TRBD1	CASSGGTGPVNQPQHF	TGTGCCAGCAGTGGGGGGACAGGGCCCGTCAATCAGCCCCAGCATTTT
-	TRBV9	TRBJ2-7	-	CASSPRISEYEQYF	TGTGCCAGCAGCCCTCGCATTAGCGAGTACGAGCAGTACTTC
-	TRBV30	TRBJ2-2	-	CAWRLRLAGELFF	TGTGCCTGGAGGTTGAGACTAGCCGGGGAGCTGTTTTTT
-	TRBV9	TRBJ2-7	-	CASSVGGGTSYEQYF	TGTGCCAGCAGCGTAGGTGGAGGGACGAGCTACGAGCAGTACTTC